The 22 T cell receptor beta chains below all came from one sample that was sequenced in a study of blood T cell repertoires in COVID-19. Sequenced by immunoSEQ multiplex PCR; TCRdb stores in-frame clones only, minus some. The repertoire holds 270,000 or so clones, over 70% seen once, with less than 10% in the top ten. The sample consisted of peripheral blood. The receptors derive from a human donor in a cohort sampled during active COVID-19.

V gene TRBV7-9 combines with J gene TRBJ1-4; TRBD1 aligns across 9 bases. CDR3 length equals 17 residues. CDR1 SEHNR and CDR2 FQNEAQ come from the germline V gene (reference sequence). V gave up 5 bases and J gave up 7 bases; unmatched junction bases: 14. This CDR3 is CASSPGQGTSISEKLFF. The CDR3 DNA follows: TGTGCCAGCAGCCCGGGACAGGGTACTTCGATTAGTGAAAAACTGTTTTTT.

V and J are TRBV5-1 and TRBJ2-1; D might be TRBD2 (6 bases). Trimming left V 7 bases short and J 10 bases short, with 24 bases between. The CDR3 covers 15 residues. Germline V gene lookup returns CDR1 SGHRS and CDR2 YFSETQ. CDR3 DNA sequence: TGCGCCAGCCGGACCGTTGCGGGATCCGAAAAGGAGCAGTTCTTC. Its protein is CASRTVAGSEKEQFF.

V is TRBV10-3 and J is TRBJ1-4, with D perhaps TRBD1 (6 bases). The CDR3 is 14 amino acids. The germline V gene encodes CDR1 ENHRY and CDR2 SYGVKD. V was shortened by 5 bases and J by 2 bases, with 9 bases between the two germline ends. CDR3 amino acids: CAISITGTNEKLFF. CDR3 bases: TGTGCCATCAGTATAACAGGGACTAATGAAAAACTGTTTTTT.

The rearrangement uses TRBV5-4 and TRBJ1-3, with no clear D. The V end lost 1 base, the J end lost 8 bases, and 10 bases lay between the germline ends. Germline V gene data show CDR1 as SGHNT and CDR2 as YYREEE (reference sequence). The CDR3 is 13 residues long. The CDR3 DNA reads TGTGCCAGCAGCTTGATCGGGGTTGACACCATATATTTT. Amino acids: CASSLIGVDTIYF.

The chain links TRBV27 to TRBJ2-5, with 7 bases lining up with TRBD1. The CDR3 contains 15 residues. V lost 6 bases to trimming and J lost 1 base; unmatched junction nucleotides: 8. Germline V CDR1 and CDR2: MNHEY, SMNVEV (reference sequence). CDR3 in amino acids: CASSSRGGPQETQYF. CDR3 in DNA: TGTGCCAGCAGCTCCCGAGGGGGCCCCCAAGAGACCCAGTACTTC.

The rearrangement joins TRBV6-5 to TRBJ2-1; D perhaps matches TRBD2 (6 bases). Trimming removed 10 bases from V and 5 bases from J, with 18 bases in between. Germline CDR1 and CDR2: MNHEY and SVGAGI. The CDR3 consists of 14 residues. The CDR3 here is CAIISGYFHNEQFF. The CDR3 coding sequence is TGTGCCATCATAAGCGGGTATTTCCACAATGAGCAGTTCTTC.

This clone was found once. CDR3 sequence reads: CASSRPGQGSLDEQFF. The CDR3 DNA reads as TGTGCCAGCAGCCGCCCGGGACAGGGAAGCTTGGATGAGCAGTTCTTC. This chain joins TRBV5-4 and TRBJ2-1, with 9 bases that match TRBD1. This CDR3 contains 16 residues. The germline gives CDR1 SGHNT, CDR2 YYREEE (reference sequence). V dropped 4 bases and J dropped 8; count of bases not matched to a gene: 13.

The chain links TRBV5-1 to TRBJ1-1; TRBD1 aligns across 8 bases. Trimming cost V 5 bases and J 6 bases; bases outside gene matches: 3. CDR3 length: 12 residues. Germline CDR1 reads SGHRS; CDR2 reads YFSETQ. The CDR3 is CASRTGDAEAFF. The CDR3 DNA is TGCGCCAGCAGGACAGGGGACGCTGAAGCTTTCTTT.

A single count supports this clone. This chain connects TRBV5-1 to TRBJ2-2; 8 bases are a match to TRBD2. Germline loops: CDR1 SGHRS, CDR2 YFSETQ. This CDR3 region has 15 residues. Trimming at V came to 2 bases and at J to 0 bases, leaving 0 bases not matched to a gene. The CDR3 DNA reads TGCGCCAGCAGCTTAGCGGGGGCGAACACCGGGGAGCTGTTTTTT. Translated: CASSLAGANTGELFF.

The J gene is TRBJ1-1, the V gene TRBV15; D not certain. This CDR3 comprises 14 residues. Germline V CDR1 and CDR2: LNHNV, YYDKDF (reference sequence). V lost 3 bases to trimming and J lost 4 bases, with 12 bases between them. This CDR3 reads CATSRGPLFTEAFF. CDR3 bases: TGTGCCACCAGCAGGGGCCCATTGTTCACTGAAGCTTTCTTT.

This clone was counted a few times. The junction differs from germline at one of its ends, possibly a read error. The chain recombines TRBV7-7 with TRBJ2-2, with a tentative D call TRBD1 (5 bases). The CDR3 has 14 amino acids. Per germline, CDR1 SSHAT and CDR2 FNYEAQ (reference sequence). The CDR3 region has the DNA TGTGCTAGCAGCCCTCAGGGGAACACCGGGGAGCTGTTTTTT. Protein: CASSPQGNTGELFF.

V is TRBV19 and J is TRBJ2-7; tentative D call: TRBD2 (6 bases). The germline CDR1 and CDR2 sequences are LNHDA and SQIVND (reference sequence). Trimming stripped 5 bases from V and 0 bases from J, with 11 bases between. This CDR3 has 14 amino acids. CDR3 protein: CASSQSGRSYEQYF. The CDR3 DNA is TGTGCCAGTAGTCAAAGCGGGCGCTCCTACGAGCAGTACTTC.

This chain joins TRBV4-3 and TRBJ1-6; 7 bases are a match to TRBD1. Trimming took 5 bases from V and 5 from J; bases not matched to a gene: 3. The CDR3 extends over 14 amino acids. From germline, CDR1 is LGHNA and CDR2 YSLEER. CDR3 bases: TGCGCCAGCAGCACCGGGACAGATAATTCACCCCTCCACTTT. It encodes CASSTGTDNSPLHF.

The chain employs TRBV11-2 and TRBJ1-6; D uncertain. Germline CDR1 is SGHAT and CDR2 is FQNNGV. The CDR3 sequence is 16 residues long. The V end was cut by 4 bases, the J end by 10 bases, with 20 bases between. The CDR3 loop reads CASSSRSKELSSPLHF. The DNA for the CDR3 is TGTGCCAGCAGCTCGCGGAGTAAGGAGTTAAGCTCACCCCTCCACTTT. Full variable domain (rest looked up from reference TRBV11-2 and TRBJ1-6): EAGVAQSPRYKIIEKRQSVAFWCNPISGHATLYWYQQILGQGPKLLIQFQNNGVVDDSQLPKDRFSAERLKGVDSTLKIQPAKLEDSAVYLCASSSRSKELSSPLHFGNGTRLTVT.

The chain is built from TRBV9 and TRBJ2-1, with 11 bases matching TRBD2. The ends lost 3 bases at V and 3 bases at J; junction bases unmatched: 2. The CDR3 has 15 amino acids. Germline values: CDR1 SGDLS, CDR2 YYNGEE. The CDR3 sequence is CASSGTSGSYNEQFF. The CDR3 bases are TGTGCCAGCAGCGGTACTAGCGGGAGCTACAATGAGCAGTTCTTC.

CDR3 bases: TGCGCCAGCAGCTCAGGACTAGCGGGGGCTATTGAGACCCAGTACTTC. The encoded protein is CASSSGLAGAIETQYF. The J gene is TRBJ2-5, the V gene TRBV5-1; 13 bases align to TRBD2. V dropped 3 bases and J dropped 5; count of bases not matched to a gene: 7. The length of the CDR3 is 16 residues. Germline-derived CDR1 and CDR2 are SGHRS and YFSETQ.

Here the CDR3 reads CASSPREGSEKLFF. The CDR3 coding sequence is TGTGCCAGCTCACCAAGGGAGGGCAGTGAAAAACTGTTTTTT. This chain connects TRBV18 to TRBJ1-4; D unresolved. From germline, CDR1 is KGHSH and CDR2 LQKENI. This CDR3 spans 14 amino acids. V was pared by 2 bases and J by 7 bases, with 11 bases between.

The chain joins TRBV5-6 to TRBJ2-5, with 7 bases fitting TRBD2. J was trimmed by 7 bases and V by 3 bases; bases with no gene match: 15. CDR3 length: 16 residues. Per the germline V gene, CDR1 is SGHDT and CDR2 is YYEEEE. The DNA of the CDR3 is TGTGCCAGCAGCTGGCCTGGGGGGGAGGCCGTCTTGACCCAGTACTTC. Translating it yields CASSWPGGEAVLTQYF.

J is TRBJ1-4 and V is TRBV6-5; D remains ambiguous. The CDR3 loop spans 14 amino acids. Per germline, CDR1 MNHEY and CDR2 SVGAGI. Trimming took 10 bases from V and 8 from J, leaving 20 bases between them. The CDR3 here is CATGPVSRGEKLFF. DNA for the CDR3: TGTGCCACTGGCCCGGTGAGCCGAGGCGAAAAACTGTTTTTT.

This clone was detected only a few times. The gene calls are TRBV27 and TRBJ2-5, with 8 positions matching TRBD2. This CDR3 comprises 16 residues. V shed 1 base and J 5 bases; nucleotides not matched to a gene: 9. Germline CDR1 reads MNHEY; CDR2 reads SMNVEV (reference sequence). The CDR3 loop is CASSLFTGGPRETQYF. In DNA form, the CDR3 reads TGTGCCAGCAGTTTATTTACGGGAGGGCCTCGCGAGACCCAGTACTTC.

The CDR3 DNA follows: TGTGCCAGCAGTTCCCTAGCGTCGGGCACCGGGGAGCTGTTTTTT. Translated, it gives CASSSLASGTGELFF. The chain joins TRBV28 to TRBJ2-2; D is possibly TRBD2 (6 bases). V lost 4 bases and J 4 bases, leaving 13 bases between the germline ends. Germline V CDR1 and CDR2: MDHEN, SYDVKM. The CDR3 is made up of 15 amino acids.

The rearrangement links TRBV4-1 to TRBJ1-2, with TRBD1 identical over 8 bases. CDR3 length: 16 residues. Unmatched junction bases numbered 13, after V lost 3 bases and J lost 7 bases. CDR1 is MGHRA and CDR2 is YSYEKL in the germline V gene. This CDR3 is CASSQDRSAQGGGYTF. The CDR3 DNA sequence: TGCGCCAGCAGCCAGGACAGATCGGCACAGGGGGGTGGCTACACCTTC.